The next 4 T cell receptor beta chains were all read from a single sample in a study of neurological immune-mediated disorders. TCRdb re-analysed the 5' RACE reads in MiXCR, keeping a single row per CDR3 protein. Seen here are around 70,000 distinct CDR3 sequences, 5.2% observed once, and the top ten hold roughly 7%. Material for sequencing was PBMCs. The receptors were sampled from a man in his late teens or twenties with multiple sclerosis.

This clonotype came up many times. V and J are TRBV9 and TRBJ2-5, with 7 bases lining up with TRBD1. The length of the CDR3 is 14 residues. Germline CDR1 SGDLS, CDR2 YYNGEE. J was trimmed by 5 bases and V by 4 bases; bases with no gene match: 8. CDR3 sequence: CASSSRDSRETQYF. In DNA, the CDR3 is TGTGCCAGCAGCTCCCGGGACAGTAGGGAGACCCAGTACTTC. The entire variable domain, with the rest obtained from reference TRBV9 and TRBJ2-5, is as follows: DSGVTQTPKHLITATGQRVTLRCSPRSGDLSVYWYQQSLDQGLQFLIQYYNGEERAKGNILERFSAQQFPDLHSELNLSSLELGDSALYFCASSSRDSRETQYFGPGTRLLVL.

The table lists this clonotype with many counts. The chain is built from TRBV28 and TRBJ1-5, with TRBD1 matching 8 bases. The V gene's germline CDR1 is MDHEN and CDR2 SYDVKM. The CDR3 is made up of 15 amino acids. V gave up 3 bases and J gave up 5 bases; unmatched junction bases: 6. CDR3 coding DNA: TGTGCCAGCAGTTTTGGACAGGGCCTTGATCAGCCCCAGCATTTT. It specifies CASSFGQGLDQPQHF.

The chain recombines TRBV12-3 or TRBV12-4 with TRBJ1-4; no clear D gene. This CDR3 is built from 13 residues. Trimming left V 1 base short and J 4 bases short, with 4 bases between. CDR3: CASSLGFNEKLFF. As DNA, the CDR3 is TGTGCCAGCAGTTTAGGGTTTAATGAAAAACTGTTTTTT.

As regards this clonotype: One end of the junction fails to match germline, which may point to a read error. This chain links TRBV9 with TRBJ1-5; D may be TRBD1 (6 bases). Germline CDR1 SGDLS, CDR2 YYNGEE. The CDR3 consists of 15 residues. CDR3 DNA sequence: TGTGCCAGCAGCGTAGACCCAGGACGAGGACAGCCCCAGAATTTT. This gives the protein CASSVDPGRGQPQNF.